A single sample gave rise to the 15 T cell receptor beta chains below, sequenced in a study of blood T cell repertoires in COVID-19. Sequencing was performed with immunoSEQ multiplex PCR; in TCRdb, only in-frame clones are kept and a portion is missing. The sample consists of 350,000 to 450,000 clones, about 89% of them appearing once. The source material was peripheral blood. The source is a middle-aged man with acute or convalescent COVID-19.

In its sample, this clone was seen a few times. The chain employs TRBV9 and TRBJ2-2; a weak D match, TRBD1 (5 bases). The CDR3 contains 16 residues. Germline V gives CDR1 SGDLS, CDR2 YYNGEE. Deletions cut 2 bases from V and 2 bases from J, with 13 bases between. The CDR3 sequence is CASSVMTVRNTGELFF. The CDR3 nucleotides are TGTGCCAGCAGCGTTATGACAGTACGAAACACCGGGGAGCTGTTTTTT.

The CDR3 DNA reads TGTGCCAGCAGTTACGCGGCCGAGCAGTACTTC. Protein sequence: CASSYAAEQYF. The J gene is TRBJ2-7, the V gene TRBV6-2 or TRBV6-3, with D unresolved. There are 11 residues in the CDR3. Looked up from germline, CDR1 is MNHEY and CDR2 is SVGEGT. V was clipped by 2 bases and J by 6 bases, with 5 bases between them.

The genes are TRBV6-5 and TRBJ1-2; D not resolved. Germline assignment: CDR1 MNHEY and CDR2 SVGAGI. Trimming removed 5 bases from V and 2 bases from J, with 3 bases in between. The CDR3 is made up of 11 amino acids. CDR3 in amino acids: CASSLNYGYTF. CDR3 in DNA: TGTGCCAGCAGTCTGAACTATGGCTACACCTTC.

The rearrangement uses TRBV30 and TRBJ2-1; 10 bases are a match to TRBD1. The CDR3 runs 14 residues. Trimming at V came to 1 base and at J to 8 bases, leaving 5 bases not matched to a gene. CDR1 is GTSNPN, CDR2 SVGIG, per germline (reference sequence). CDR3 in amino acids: CAWSGGTGADEQFF. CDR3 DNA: TGTGCCTGGAGTGGCGGGACAGGGGCCGATGAGCAGTTCTTC.

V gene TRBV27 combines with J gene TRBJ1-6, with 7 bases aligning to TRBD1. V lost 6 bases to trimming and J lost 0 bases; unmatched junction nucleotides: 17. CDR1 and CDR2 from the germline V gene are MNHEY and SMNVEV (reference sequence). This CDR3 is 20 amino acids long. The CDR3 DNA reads TGTGCCAGCAGCTCGGGACAGAATTTTCTGACCGCCTCCTATAATTCACCCCTCCACTTT. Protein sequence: CASSSGQNFLTASYNSPLHF.

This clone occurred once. CDR3 DNA sequence: TGTGCCAGCAGCCAGGTGGTATGGGGGGACGAGCAGTACTTC. This translates into CASSQVVWGDEQYF. The chain joins TRBV11-2 to TRBJ2-7, with TRBD2 as a possible D gene (6 bases). Trimming took off 5 bases at V and 5 bases at J, with 16 bases between the two ends. The CDR3 length is 14 residues. Germline V gene lookup returns CDR1 SGHAT and CDR2 FQNNGV.

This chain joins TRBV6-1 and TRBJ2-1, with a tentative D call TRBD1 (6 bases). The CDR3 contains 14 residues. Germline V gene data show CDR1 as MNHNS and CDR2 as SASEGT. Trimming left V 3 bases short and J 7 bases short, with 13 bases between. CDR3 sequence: CASSDGAGVNEQFF. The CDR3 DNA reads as TGTGCCAGCAGTGACGGGGCAGGGGTGAATGAGCAGTTCTTC.

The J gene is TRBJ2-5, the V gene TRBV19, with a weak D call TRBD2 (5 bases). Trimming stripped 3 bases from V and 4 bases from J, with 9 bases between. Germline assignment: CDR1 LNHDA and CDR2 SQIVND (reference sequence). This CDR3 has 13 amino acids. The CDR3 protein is CASSIEGAETQYF. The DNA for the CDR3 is TGTGCCAGTAGTATTGAGGGAGCAGAGACCCAGTACTTC.

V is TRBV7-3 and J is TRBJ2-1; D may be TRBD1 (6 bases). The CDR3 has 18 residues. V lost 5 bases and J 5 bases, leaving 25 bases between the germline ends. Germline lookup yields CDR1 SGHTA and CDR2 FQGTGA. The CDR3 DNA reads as TGTGCCAGCAGCCCCCACCCCTGGGGGCGGAGAACCAACAATGAGCAGTTCTTC. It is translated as CASSPHPWGRRTNNEQFF.

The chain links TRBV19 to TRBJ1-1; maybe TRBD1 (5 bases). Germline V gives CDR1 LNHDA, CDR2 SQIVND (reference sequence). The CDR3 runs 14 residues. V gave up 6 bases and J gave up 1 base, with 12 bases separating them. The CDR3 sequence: CASRRSRANTEAFF. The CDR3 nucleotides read TGTGCCAGTAGACGGAGCAGGGCGAACACTGAAGCTTTCTTT.

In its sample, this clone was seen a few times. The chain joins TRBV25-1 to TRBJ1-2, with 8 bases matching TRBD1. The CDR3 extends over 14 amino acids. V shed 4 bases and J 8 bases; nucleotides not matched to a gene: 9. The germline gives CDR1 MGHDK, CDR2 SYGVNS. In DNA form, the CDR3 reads TGTGCCAGCAGTGGCCAGGGGGCGAGGGGCGGCTACACCTTC. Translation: CASSGQGARGGYTF.

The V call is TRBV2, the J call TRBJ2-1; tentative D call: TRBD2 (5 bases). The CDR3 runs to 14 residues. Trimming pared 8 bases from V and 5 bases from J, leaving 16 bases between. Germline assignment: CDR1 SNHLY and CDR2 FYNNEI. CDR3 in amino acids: CASAKGPGNNEQFF. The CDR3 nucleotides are TGTGCCAGCGCTAAAGGACCGGGGAACAATGAGCAGTTCTTC. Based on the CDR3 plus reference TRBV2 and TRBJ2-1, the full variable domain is EPEVTQTPSHQVTQMGQEVILRCVPISNHLYFYWYRQILGQKVEFLVSFYNNEISEKSEIFDDQFSVERPDGSNFTLKIRSTKLEDSAMYFCASAKGPGNNEQFFGPGTRLTVL.

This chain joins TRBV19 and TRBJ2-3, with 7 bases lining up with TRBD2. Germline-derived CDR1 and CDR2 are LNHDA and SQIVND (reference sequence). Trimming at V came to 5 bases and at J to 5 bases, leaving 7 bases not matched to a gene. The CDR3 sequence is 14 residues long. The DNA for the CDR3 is TGTGCCAGTAGTCCCTCCCCTAGCGGAGATACGCAGTATTTT. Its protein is CASSPSPSGDTQYF.

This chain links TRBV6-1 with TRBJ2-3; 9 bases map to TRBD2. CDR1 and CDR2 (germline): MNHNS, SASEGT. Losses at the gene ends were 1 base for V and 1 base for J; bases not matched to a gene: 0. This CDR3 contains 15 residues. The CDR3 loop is CASSEGGGGTDTQYF. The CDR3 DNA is TGTGCCAGCAGTGAAGGCGGGGGGGGCACAGATACGCAGTATTTT.

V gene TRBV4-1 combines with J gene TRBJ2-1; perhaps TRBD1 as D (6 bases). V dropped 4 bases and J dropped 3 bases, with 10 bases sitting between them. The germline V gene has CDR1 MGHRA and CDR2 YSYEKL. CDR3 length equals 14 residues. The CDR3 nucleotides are TGCGCCAGCAGCCCTCGGACAGACTACAATGAGCAGTTCTTC. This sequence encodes CASSPRTDYNEQFF.